The 9 T cell receptor beta chains below all came from one sample that was sequenced in a study of CD8 T cells in ankylosing spondylitis. MiXCR, run by TCRdb on the 5' RACE reads, gives a single entry per CDR3 protein. This sample has around 300,000 distinct CDR3 sequences, with about 15% found just once. Sequences were obtained from blood, either unsorted or a sorted T cell fraction (not recorded which). The receptor set was obtained from a male donor with ankylosing spondylitis or in good health (not recorded which).

The table lists this clonotype with a few counts. The chain joins TRBV20-1 to TRBJ1-4; 10 bases fit TRBD1. The ends lost 0 bases at V and 10 bases at J; junction bases unmatched: 5. CDR3 length: 14 amino acids. From germline, CDR1 is DFQATT and CDR2 SNEGSKA (reference sequence). CDR3 in DNA: TGCAGTGCTAGAGATGGGGGGACAGGGGTAAAACTGTTTTTT. It codes for CSARDGGTGVKLFF.

The V and J genes are TRBV19 and TRBJ2-4; 7 bases line up with TRBD2. The CDR3 contains 13 residues. V was pared by 7 bases and J by 4 bases, with 4 bases of the junction left unmatched. Germline V gene data show CDR1 as LNHDA and CDR2 as SQIVND (reference sequence). The CDR3 DNA is TGTGCCAGTACACGGGGGGAGAAAAACATTCAGTACTTC. Its protein product is CASTRGEKNIQYF.

The chain employs TRBV7-8 and TRBJ2-7, with D possibly TRBD2 on 5 matching bases. Germline V gene sequence: CDR1 SGHVS, CDR2 FQNEAQ. The CDR3 is made up of 13 amino acids. V lost 7 bases, J lost 6 bases, and 16 bases lay in between. This CDR3 reads CASTLLSGSEQYF. The CDR3 DNA reads TGTGCCAGCACCTTGTTATCGGGGTCCGAGCAGTACTTC. The variable domain in full, with the rest retrieved from reference TRBV7-8 and TRBJ2-7, is GAGVSQSPRYKVAKRGQDVALRCDPISGHVSLFWYQQALGQGPEFLTYFQNEAQLDKSGLPSDRFFAERPEGSVSTLKIQRTQQEDSAVYLCASTLLSGSEQYFGPGTRLTVT.

There are a few counts of this clonotype. This chain links TRBV29-1 with TRBJ2-2, with D possibly being TRBD2 (6 bases). This CDR3 comprises 14 residues. Germline assignment: CDR1 SQVTM and CDR2 ANQGSEA. The ends were cut back, 5 bases at V and 7 bases at J, with 17 bases in the middle. For the CDR3, the DNA is TGCAGCGTTCGGGGCGGGACCGTCAGCGGGGAGCTGTTTTTT. Translating gives CSVRGGTVSGELFF.

This clonotype came up a few times. The CDR3 spells CASSYNSGSYQETQYF. CDR3 DNA: TGTGCCAGCAGTTATAATTCAGGCTCGTACCAAGAGACCCAGTACTTC. The chain has TRBV6-5 and TRBJ2-5; no firm D call. The germline V gene encodes CDR1 MNHEY and CDR2 SVGAGI. Trimming removed 3 bases at V and 0 bases at J, with 14 bases between. The CDR3 length is 16 residues.

This clonotype was detected a few times. V and J are TRBV6-1 and TRBJ1-2; tentatively, D is TRBD1 (5 bases). The CDR3 sequence is 15 residues long. V was cut by 3 bases and J by 0 bases, with 11 bases left in between. Germline CDR1 and CDR2: MNHNS and SASEGT. CDR3 nucleotide sequence: TGTGCCAGCAGTGACATCGGGGGACCTAACTATGGCTACACCTTC. Translated: CASSDIGGPNYGYTF.

This clonotype was seen only a few times. The rearrangement uses TRBV5-1 and TRBJ1-1; the match to TRBD1 covers 7 bases. V gave up 4 bases and J gave up 5 bases; unmatched junction bases: 8. CDR1 is SGHRS, CDR2 YFSETQ, per germline. The CDR3 is 14 residues long. The CDR3 loop reads CASSPGQRGTEAFF. The CDR3 DNA follows: TGCGCCAGCAGCCCGGGACAGCGAGGGACTGAAGCTTTCTTT.

The genes are TRBV5-1 and TRBJ1-1; no clear D. V was cut by 0 bases and J by 0 bases, with 6 bases left in between. The CDR3 sequence is 14 residues long. Per the germline V gene, CDR1 is SGHRS and CDR2 is YFSETQ. The CDR3 DNA reads TGCGCCAGCAGCTTGGACACCATGAACACTGAAGCTTTCTTT. This translates into CASSLDTMNTEAFF.

This clonotype was detected a few times. This chain uses TRBV5-1 with TRBJ2-1, with TRBD2 matching over 10 bases. V dropped 4 bases and J dropped 7; count of bases not matched to a gene: 8. Germline V CDR1 and CDR2: SGHRS, YFSETQ. CDR3 length: 15 amino acids. CDR3 protein: CASSVNLAGANEQFF. CDR3 DNA: TGCGCCAGCAGCGTCAACCTAGCGGGGGCAAATGAGCAGTTCTTC.